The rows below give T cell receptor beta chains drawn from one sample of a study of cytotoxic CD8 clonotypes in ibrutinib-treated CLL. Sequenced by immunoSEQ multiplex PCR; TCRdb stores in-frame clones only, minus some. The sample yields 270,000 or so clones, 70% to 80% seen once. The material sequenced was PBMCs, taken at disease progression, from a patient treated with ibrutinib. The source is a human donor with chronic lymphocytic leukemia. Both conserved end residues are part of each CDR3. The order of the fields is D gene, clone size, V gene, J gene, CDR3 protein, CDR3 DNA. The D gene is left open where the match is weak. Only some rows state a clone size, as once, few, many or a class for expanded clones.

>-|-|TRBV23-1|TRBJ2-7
CASSQSGGHRISYEQYF
TGCGCCAGCAGTCAATCCGGTGGACATCGAATCTCCTACGAGCAGTACTTC
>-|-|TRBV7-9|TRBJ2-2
CASGLVVWTGELFF
TGTGCCAGCGGCCTAGTGGTTTGGACCGGGGAGCTGTTTTTT
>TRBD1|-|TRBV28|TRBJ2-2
CASSLLTSGGTGELFF
TGTGCCAGCAGTTTACTTACCTCAGGGGGAACCGGGGAGCTGTTTTTT
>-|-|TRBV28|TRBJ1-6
CASSASRGYSPLHF
TGTGCCAGCAGTGCCTCGAGGGGTTACTCACCCCTCCACTTT
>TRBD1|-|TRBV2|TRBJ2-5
CASSEDAGGEETQYF
TGTGCCAGCAGTGAAGACGCAGGGGGCGAGGAGACCCAGTACTTC
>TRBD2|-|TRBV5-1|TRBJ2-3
CASSGSGARTDTQYF
TGCGCCAGCAGCGGTAGCGGGGCAAGGACAGATACGCAGTATTTT
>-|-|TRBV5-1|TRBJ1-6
CASSLRQNSPLHF
TGCGCCAGCAGCTTAAGGCAGAATTCACCCCTCCACTTT
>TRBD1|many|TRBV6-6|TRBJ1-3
CASSYQSRDREVF
TGTGCCAGCAGTTACCAGAGCCGGGACAGGGAAGTGTTT
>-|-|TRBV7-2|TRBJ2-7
CASSPPGPSYEQYF
TGTGCCAGCAGCCCGCCGGGACCGTCCTACGAGCAGTACTTC
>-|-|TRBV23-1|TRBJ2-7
CASSQWDKGKSEQYF
TGCGCCAGCAGTCAATGGGACAAAGGCAAGAGCGAGCAGTACTTC
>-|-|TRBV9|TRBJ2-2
CASSVGTTGELFF
TGTGCCAGCAGCGTCGGGACGACCGGGGAGCTGTTTTTT
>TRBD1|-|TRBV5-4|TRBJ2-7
CASSRGPSYEQYF
TGTGCCAGCAGCAGGGGGCCCTCCTACGAGCAGTACTTC
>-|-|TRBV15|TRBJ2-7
CATSREGTSGYEQYF
TGTGCCACCAGCAGAGAGGGGACATCGGGCTACGAGCAGTACTTC
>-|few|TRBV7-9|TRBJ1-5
CASSLAGGQRPQHF
TGTGCCAGCAGCTTAGCGGGTGGCCAGAGGCCCCAGCATTTT
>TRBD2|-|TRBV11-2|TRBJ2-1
CASSGLAGSYNEQFF
TGTGCCAGCAGCGGACTAGCGGGGTCCTACAATGAGCAGTTCTTC
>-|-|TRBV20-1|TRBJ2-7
CSASETKQYF
TGCAGTGCTAGTGAGACGAAGCAGTACTTC
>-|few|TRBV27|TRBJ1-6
CASSSGNSPLHF
TGTGCCAGCAGTTCAGGGAATTCACCCCTCCACTTT
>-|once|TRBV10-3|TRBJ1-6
CAISEYGGGVSPLHF
TGTGCCATCAGTGAGTACGGGGGAGGTGTTTCACCCCTCCACTTT
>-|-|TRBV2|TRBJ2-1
CASSRRAGYNEQFF
TGTGCCAGCTCCCGACGGGCGGGGTACAATGAGCAGTTCTTC
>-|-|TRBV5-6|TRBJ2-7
CASSYSSYEQYF
TGTGCCAGCAGCTACAGCTCCTACGAGCAGTACTTC
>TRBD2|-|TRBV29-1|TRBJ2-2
CSVDRTSSGGELFF
TGCAGCGTTGACCGGACTAGCTCGGGCGGGGAGCTGTTTTTT
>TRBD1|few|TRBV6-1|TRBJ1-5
CASSDRTGGNQPQHF
TGTGCCAGCAGTGACCGGACAGGAGGCAATCAGCCCCAGCATTTT
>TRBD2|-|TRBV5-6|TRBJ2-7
CASSTGLAKYEQYF
TGTGCCAGCAGCACGGGACTAGCGAAGTACGAGCAGTACTTC
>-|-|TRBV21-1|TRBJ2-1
CASSKATPLVNEQFF
TGTGCCAGCAGCAAAGCTACCCCACTAGTCAATGAGCAGTTCTTC
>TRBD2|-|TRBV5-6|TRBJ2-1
CASSLGWSGSFYNEQFF
TGTGCCAGCAGCTTGGGTTGGAGCGGGAGCTTCTACAATGAGCAGTTCTTC
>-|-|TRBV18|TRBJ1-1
CASSPRTGRTEAFF
TGTGCCAGCTCACCTCGTACGGGGCGAACTGAAGCTTTCTTT
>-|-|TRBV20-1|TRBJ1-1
CSALDLGGAFF
TGCAGTGCCCTGGACCTAGGAGGGGCTTTCTTT
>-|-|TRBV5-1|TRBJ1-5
CASSLGVQANQPQHF
TGCGCCAGCAGCTTGGGGGTGCAGGCCAATCAGCCCCAGCATTTT
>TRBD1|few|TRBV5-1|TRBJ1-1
CASSTSTGLNTEAFF
TGCGCCAGCAGCACATCGACAGGGCTGAACACTGAAGCTTTCTTT
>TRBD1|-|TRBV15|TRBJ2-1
CATSRGQGNHNEQFF
TGTGCCACCAGCAGGGGACAGGGGAATCACAATGAGCAGTTCTTC
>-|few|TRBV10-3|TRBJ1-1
CAIGAGTMNTEAFF
TGTGCCATCGGAGCCGGTACCATGAACACTGAAGCTTTCTTT